This TCR beta chain was captured by sequencing in a study of T-cell memory formation after mild COVID-19. Study details: The study found TCR clusters largely donor specific.

One entry per CDR3 protein, called by TCRdb with MiXCR from the 5' RACE reads. Among approximately 350,000 distinct CDR3 sequences listed, approximately 15% were seen once. Notes on this clonotype: Its target is unknown.

Trimming removed 4 bases from V and 0 bases from J, with 10 bases in between. Germline V gives CDR1 SGHTA, CDR2 FQGNSA. This CDR3 comprises 16 residues. Whole-study findings and limits: Those CD4+ clones that contracted were mainly in CM and EM (CD8+ ones in EMRA).

The receptor comes from a man between 18 and 35 years old who had mild COVID-19 (a few samples of this study predate the infection). Cell type and time point are not known. Sequencing was performed on PBMCs or a T cell subset sorted from them (not recorded which). V is TRBV7-2 and J is TRBJ1-6, with D uncertain. The CDR3 DNA reads as TGTGCCAGCAGCTCAAGGCCCGACTCCTATAATTCACCCCTCCACTTT. This sequence encodes CASSSRPDSYNSPLHF. The full variable domain, its missing parts supplied by reference TRBV7-2 and TRBJ1-6, is GAGVSQSPSNKVTEKGKDVELRCDPISGHTALYWYRQSLGQGLEFLIYFQGNSAPDKSGLPSDRFSAERTGGSVSTLTIQRTQQEDSAVYLCASSSRPDSYNSPLHFGNGTRLTVT.